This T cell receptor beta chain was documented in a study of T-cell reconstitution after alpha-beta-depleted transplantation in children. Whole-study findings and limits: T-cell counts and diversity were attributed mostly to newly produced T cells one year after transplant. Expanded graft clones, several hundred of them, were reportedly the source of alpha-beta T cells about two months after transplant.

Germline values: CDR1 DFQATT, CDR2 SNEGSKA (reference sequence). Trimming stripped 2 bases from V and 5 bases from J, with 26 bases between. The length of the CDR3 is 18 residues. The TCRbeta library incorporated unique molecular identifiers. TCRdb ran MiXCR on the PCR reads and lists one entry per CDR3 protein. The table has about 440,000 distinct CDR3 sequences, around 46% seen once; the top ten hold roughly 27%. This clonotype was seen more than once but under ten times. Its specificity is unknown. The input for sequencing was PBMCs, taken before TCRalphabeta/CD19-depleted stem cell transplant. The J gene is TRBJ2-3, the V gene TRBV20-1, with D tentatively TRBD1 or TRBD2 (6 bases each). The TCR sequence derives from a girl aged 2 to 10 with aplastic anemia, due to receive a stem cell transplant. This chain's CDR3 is CSARYYTGAPTPLDTQYF. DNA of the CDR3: TGCAGTGCTAGATACTACACGGGGGCACCAACGCCATTAGATACGCAGTATTTT.